The 25 T cell receptor beta chains presented below share a single source sample, sequenced in a study of response to subunit inactivated influenza vaccine. Via MiXCR, TCRdb re-called the RT-PCR reads, giving one row per CDR3 protein. The sample yields about 520,000 distinct CDR3 sequences, 9.5% to 12% seen once. The sample consisted of PBMCs from blood, taken 40 to 50 days after vaccination. All receptors come from a man in his fifties or sixties who received an inactivated influenza vaccine.

The chain joins TRBV7-3 to TRBJ2-3, with D possibly called TRBD1 or TRBD2 (5 bases each). The CDR3 covers 12 residues. Between the trimmed V and J ends, which lost 5 bases and 11 bases, there was a span of 14 bases. Germline V gene sequence: CDR1 SGHTA, CDR2 FQGTGA. The DNA for the CDR3 is TGTGCCAGCAGCCGCCCGGGACGTGAGCAGTATTTT. Its protein is CASSRPGREQYF. Based on the CDR3 plus reference TRBV7-3 and TRBJ2-3, the full variable domain is GAGVSQTPSNKVTEKGKYVELRCDPISGHTALYWYRQSLGQGPEFLIYFQGTGAADDSGLPNDRFFAVRPEGSVSTLKIQRTERGDSAVYLCASSRPGREQYFGPGTRLTVL.

The table lists this clonotype with many counts. The genes are TRBV20-1 and TRBJ2-1; D is unclear. Germline CDR1 reads DFQATT; CDR2 reads SNEGSKA (reference sequence). Trimming cost V 4 bases and J 4 bases, with 5 bases left between them. The CDR3 has 11 residues. The CDR3 loop reads CSAKYYNEQFF. Written as DNA, the CDR3 is TGCAGTGCTAAATATTACAATGAGCAGTTCTTC.

This clonotype turned up a few times. The rearrangement joins TRBV28 to TRBJ2-5, with D possibly TRBD2 on 6 matching bases. With 1 base removed from V and 6 bases from J, the gap between germline ends came to 18 bases. The CDR3 length is 16 residues. Germline V CDR1 and CDR2: MDHEN, SYDVKM. The CDR3 protein is CASSLSIAGSGQTQYF. The CDR3 nucleotides read TGTGCCAGCAGTTTATCTATTGCGGGATCGGGTCAGACCCAGTACTTC.

The chain uses TRBV10-2 and TRBJ2-3, with 12 bases matching TRBD2. The CDR3 is 17 residues long. V gave up 4 bases and J gave up 2 bases; unmatched junction bases: 7. Per germline, CDR1 WSHSY and CDR2 SAAADI. CDR3: CASSVLAGGPFTDTQYF. The DNA of the CDR3 is TGCGCCAGCAGTGTACTAGCGGGGGGACCTTTCACAGATACGCAGTATTTT.

The sample holds many counts of this clonotype. J is TRBJ1-5 and V is TRBV12-3 or TRBV12-4; D possibly corresponds to TRBD1 (5 bases). Trimming pared 1 base from V and 6 bases from J, leaving 7 bases between. The CDR3 is 13 amino acids. DNA for the CDR3: TGTGCCAGCAGTTTAGGGGGGGTTCAGCCCCAGCATTTT. It encodes CASSLGGVQPQHF.

In its sample, this clonotype was seen a few times. The V call is TRBV25-1, the J call TRBJ2-1; 11 bases map to TRBD1. The CDR3 totals 16 residues. Germline loops: CDR1 MGHDK, CDR2 SYGVNS. After removal of 1 base from V and 8 bases from J, the junction contained 7 bases not matched to a gene. The CDR3 DNA reads as TGTGCCAGCAGTGAATGGGGACAGGGGGTTTTCGATGAGCAGTTCTTC. Translating gives CASSEWGQGVFDEQFF.

This clonotype was observed many times. A junction end diverges from the germline sequence, so it may reflect a read error. The rearrangement joins TRBV5-1 to TRBJ2-2; 8 bases match TRBD1. This CDR3 has 15 residues. Germline loops: CDR1 SGHRS, CDR2 YFSETQ. CDR3 sequence reads: CASSPGTGNTGELFF. The CDR3 DNA reads as TGTGCCAGCAGCCCAGGGACAGGGAACACCGGGGAGCTGTTTTTT.

This clonotype was seen at least ten times. The chain carries TRBV28 and TRBJ2-1; possibly TRBD2 for D (5 bases). V was trimmed by 11 bases and J by 1 base, leaving 9 bases between them. The CDR3 contains 12 residues. Germline V gene lookup returns CDR1 MDHEN and CDR2 SYDVKM. The CDR3 reads CAGGRSYNEQFF. DNA for the CDR3: TGTGCCGGAGGACGGTCCTACAATGAGCAGTTCTTC.

This clonotype was found many times. The genes are TRBV20-1 and TRBJ2-3; 14 nucleotides line up with TRBD2. With V trimmed by 4 bases and J by 12 bases, 3 bases remained unmatched. The CDR3 has 12 amino acids. The germline gives CDR1 DFQATT, CDR2 SNEGSKA (reference sequence). The DNA for the CDR3 is TGCAGTGCTACCGGGACTAGCGGGAGTCAGTATTTT. It translates to CSATGTSGSQYF.

Comments on this clonotype: A read error may account for a junction end that differs from germline. This sequence joins TRBV15 and TRBJ2-3; TRBD2 agrees at 7 bases. Germline assignment: CDR1 LNHNV and CDR2 YYDKDF (reference sequence). The CDR3 is made up of 15 amino acids. CDR3 sequence: CANSRSGLMTDTQYF. CDR3 sequence (DNA): TGTGCCAACAGCAGATCGGGACTAATGACAGATACGCAGTATTTT.

This clonotype was seen more than once but under ten times. This chain links TRBV12-3 or TRBV12-4 with TRBJ2-2, with 7 bases identical to TRBD1. The CDR3 runs to 15 residues. V was clipped by 7 bases and J by 0 bases; unmatched bases: 5. The chain's CDR3 is CASKLTGTNTGELFF. DNA for the CDR3: TGTGCCAGCAAATTGACAGGGACGAACACCGGGGAGCTGTTTTTT.

The gene calls are TRBV11-2 and TRBJ2-1; 10 bases match TRBD2. Germline CDR1 reads SGHAT; CDR2 reads FQNNGV. The CDR3 is made up of 14 amino acids. After removal of 5 bases from V and 9 bases from J, the junction contained 7 bases not matched to a gene. The CDR3 region has the DNA TGTGCCAGCAGCCAGGGACTAGCGCGAGGTGAGCAGTTCTTC. Translation gives CASSQGLARGEQFF.

This clonotype came up a few times. V gene TRBV13 combines with J gene TRBJ1-6; D remains unclear. Trimming cost V 5 bases and J 8 bases, with 10 bases left between them. Germline CDR1 PRHDT, CDR2 FYEKMQ (reference sequence). The CDR3 extends over 13 amino acids. The CDR3 is CASSNGGYSPLHF. For the CDR3, the DNA is TGTGCCAGCAGCAATGGAGGCTATTCACCCCTCCACTTT.

This clonotype was picked up a small number of times. The rearrangement joins TRBV5-1 to TRBJ2-3, with 8 bases identical to TRBD1. CDR3 size: 16 residues. In germline, CDR1 is SGHRS, CDR2 YFSETQ. V shed 4 bases, J shed 0 bases, and the junction held 7 bases outside the gene matches. The CDR3 here is CASSIGQGLSTDTQYF. CDR3 nucleotides: TGCGCCAGCAGCATAGGACAGGGCCTGAGCACAGATACGCAGTATTTT.

This clonotype was observed many times. V gene TRBV20-1 combines with J gene TRBJ1-2; 10 bases match TRBD1. Germline V lookup: CDR1 DFQATT, CDR2 SNEGSKA (reference sequence). CDR3 length: 12 amino acids. In nucleotides, the CDR3 is TGCAGGGCCCGGGACAGGGGTTATGGCTACACCTTC. Translating it yields CRARDRGYGYTF.

Notes on this clonotype: With a much larger clone just one base away, this may be a read error. This CDR3 is missing its conserved last phenylalanine or tryptophan, likely due to a read error. V usage is TRBV27 and J usage is TRBJ2-3, with a weak D call TRBD2 (6 bases). From germline, CDR1 is MNHEY and CDR2 SMNVEV (reference sequence). Between the trimmed V and J ends, which lost 6 bases and 1 base, there was a span of 14 bases. The CDR3 consists of 15 residues. The DNA for the CDR3 is TGTGCCAGCAGGGAGACTAGTTCCGGCACAGATACGCAGTATTTA. Protein product: CASRETSSGTDTQYL.

This clonotype has ten or more counts. The gene calls are TRBV5-1 and TRBJ2-5; 9 bases fit TRBD1. Trimming removed 4 bases from V and 4 bases from J; junction bases left unmatched: 17. CDR1 is SGHRS and CDR2 is YFSETQ in the germline V gene. The CDR3 sequence is 18 residues long. For the CDR3, the DNA is TGCGCCAGCAGCCTAGCTACCGGACAGGGGTTTGGGGGAGAGACCCAGTACTTC. This encodes CASSLATGQGFGGETQYF.

This clonotype has more than one count but fewer than ten. The chain is built from TRBV18 and TRBJ1-2, with unresolved D. CDR1 KGHSH and CDR2 LQKENI come from the germline V gene. The ends were cut back, 4 bases at V and 2 bases at J, with 8 bases in the middle. The CDR3 is 13 amino acids. The CDR3 nucleotides are TGTGCCAGCTCACGGTCGGCGAACTATGGCTACACCTTC. It yields the protein CASSRSANYGYTF. The full variable domain, in which reference TRBV18 and TRBJ1-2 provide the parts outside the CDR3, is NAGVMQNPRHLVRRRGQEARLRCSPMKGHSHVYWYRQLPEEGLKFMVYLQKENIIDESGMPKERFSAEFPKEGPSILRIQQVVRGDSAAYFCASSRSANYGYTFGSGTRLTVV.

In this sample, this clonotype turned up many times. V usage is TRBV12-3 or TRBV12-4 and J usage is TRBJ1-4; unclear D gene. V lost 6 bases, J lost 0 bases, and 8 bases lay in between. This CDR3 contains 14 residues. Here the CDR3 DNA reads TGTGCCAGCAGCACGGGAACAACTAATGAAAAACTGTTTTTT. Translating it yields CASSTGTTNEKLFF.

This clonotype came up a few times. The gene calls are TRBV20-1 and TRBJ2-7; 9 nucleotides line up with TRBD1. Trimming removed 2 bases from V and 3 bases from J; junction bases left unmatched: 2. The germline gives CDR1 DFQATT, CDR2 SNEGSKA (reference sequence). The CDR3 is 13 residues long. The CDR3 region has the DNA TGCAGTGCTAGATCGACAGGGGGCTACGAGCAGTACTTC. It yields the protein CSARSTGGYEQYF.

The J gene is TRBJ2-2, the V gene TRBV19; D gene uncertain. Germline-derived CDR1 and CDR2 are LNHDA and SQIVND (reference sequence). V was pared by 5 bases and J by 13 bases, with 14 bases between. This CDR3 spans 12 amino acids. For the CDR3, the DNA is TGTGCCAGTAGTTTGGGCCCCTCGGCGCTGTTTTTT. As protein: CASSLGPSALFF.

J is TRBJ2-3 and V is TRBV20-1; D is tentatively TRBD1 or TRBD2 (5 bases each). The CDR3 spans 14 residues. Germline-derived CDR1 and CDR2 are DFQATT and SNEGSKA (reference sequence). V was trimmed by 2 bases and J by 5 bases, leaving 14 bases between them. The CDR3: CSARMGEYRDTQYF. CDR3 in DNA: TGCAGTGCTAGAATGGGGGAATATAGAGATACGCAGTATTTT.

This clonotype has a handful of counts. The rearrangement links TRBV6-5 to TRBJ1-3, with a tentative D call TRBD1 (5 bases). Germline CDR1 and CDR2: MNHEY and SVGAGI. The ends were cut back, 0 bases at V and 0 bases at J, with 9 bases in the middle. The CDR3 is 16 amino acids. The CDR3 loop reads CASSYSDSYSGNTIYF. In DNA, the CDR3 is TGTGCCAGCAGTTACTCCGACAGTTACTCTGGAAACACCATATATTTT.

V usage is TRBV5-1 and J usage is TRBJ2-7, with D maybe TRBD2 (6 bases). CDR3 length equals 11 residues. Trimming removed 6 bases from V and 6 bases from J, with 10 bases in between. CDR1 is SGHRS and CDR2 is YFSETQ in the germline V gene. CDR3 bases: TGCGCCAGCATGGCGGGGCGCGAGCAGTACTTC. Translation gives CASMAGREQYF.

The V gene is TRBV29-1, the J gene TRBJ1-1; D remains unclear. Germline-derived CDR1 and CDR2 are SQVTM and ANQGSEA. The V gene lost 0 bases and the J gene lost 4 bases, with 12 bases spanning the gap. The CDR3 covers 14 residues. CDR3 amino acids: CSVEEILGPTEAFF. The CDR3 DNA follows: TGCAGCGTTGAAGAGATTTTGGGCCCCACTGAAGCTTTCTTT. The variable domain in full, with the rest retrieved from reference TRBV29-1 and TRBJ1-1, is SAVISQKPSRDICQRGTSLTIQCQVDSQVTMMFWYRQQPGQSLTLIATANQGSEATYESGFVIDKFPISRPNLTFSTLTVSNMSPEDSSIYLCSVEEILGPTEAFFGQGTRLTVV.